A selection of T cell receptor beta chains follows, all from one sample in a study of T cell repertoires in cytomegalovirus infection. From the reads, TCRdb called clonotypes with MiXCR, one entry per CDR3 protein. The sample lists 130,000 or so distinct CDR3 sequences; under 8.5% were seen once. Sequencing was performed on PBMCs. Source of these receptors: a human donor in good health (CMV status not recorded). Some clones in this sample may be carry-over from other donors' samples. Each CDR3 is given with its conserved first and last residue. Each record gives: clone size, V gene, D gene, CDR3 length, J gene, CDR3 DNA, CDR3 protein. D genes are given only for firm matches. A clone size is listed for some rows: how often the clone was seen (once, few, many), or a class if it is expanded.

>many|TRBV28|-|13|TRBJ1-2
TGTGCCAGCAGACCCCCGGGGACCAGAGGCTACACCTTC
CASRPPGTRGYTF
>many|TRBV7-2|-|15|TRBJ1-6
TGTGCCAGCAGCCAGGACGGAGCCTATAATTCACCCCTCCACTTT
CASSQDGAYNSPLHF
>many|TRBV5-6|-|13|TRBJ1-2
TGTGCCAGCAGCCCCCAACGCGCGAGTGGCTACACCTTC
CASSPQRASGYTF
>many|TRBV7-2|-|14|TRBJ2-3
TGTGCCAGCAGCTTAGTCCCCCCAGCAGATACGCAGTATTTT
CASSLVPPADTQYF
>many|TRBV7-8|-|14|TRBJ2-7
TGTGCCAGCAGCCCGTACGGCAGCCAGGGGGAGCAGTACTTC
CASSPYGSQGEQYF
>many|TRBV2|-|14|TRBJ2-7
TGTGCCAGCAGTGGGTTGGAGGGCTTCTACGAGCAGTACTTC
CASSGLEGFYEQYF
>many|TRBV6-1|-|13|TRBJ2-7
TGTGCCAGCAGTGGGCAGGCCAGGTACGAGCAGTACTTC
CASSGQARYEQYF
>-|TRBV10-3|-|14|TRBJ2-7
TGTGCCATCATGGAGGACCTAAGCTCCTACGAGCAGTACTTC
CAIMEDLSSYEQYF
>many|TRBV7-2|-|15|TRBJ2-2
TGTGCCAGCACCCCCCGGCGGGGAGACACCGGGGAGCTGTTTTTT
CASTPRRGDTGELFF
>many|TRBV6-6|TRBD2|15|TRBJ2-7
TGTGCCAGCAGTCCGAGCGGGGGGGGTTCCTACGAGCAGTACTTC
CASSPSGGGSYEQYF
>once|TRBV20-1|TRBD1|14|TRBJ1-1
TGCAGTGCTAGTGCCTACAGGGGGCTCGCTGAAGCTTTCTTT
CSASAYRGLAEAFF
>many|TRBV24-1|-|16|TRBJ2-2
TGTGCCACCAGTGATTTGAAGGGATGGGACACCGGGGAGCTGTTTTTT
CATSDLKGWDTGELFF
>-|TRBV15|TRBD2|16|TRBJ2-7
TGTGCCACCAGCAGAGGACTAGGGACTAGCGGGTACGAGCAGTACTTC
CATSRGLGTSGYEQYF
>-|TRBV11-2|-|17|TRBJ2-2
TGTGCCAGCAGCCCAAGTGGGGGATGGCGACTAACCGGGGAGCTGTTTTTT
CASSPSGGWRLTGELFF
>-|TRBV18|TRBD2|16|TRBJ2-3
TGTGACAGCTCACCAGCTAGCGGGGCTTACACAGATACGCAGTATTTT
CDSSPASGAYTDTQYF
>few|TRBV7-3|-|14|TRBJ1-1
TGTGCCAGCAGTCCCACCGGGGCCTACACTGAAGCTTTCTTT
CASSPTGAYTEAFF
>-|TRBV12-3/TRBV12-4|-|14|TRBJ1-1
TGTGCCAGCAGTTTTGGGAGGGATGACACTGAAGCTTTCTTT
CASSFGRDDTEAFF
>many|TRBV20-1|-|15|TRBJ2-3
TGCAGTGCGGATCTGGGATCAGCTCGGACGGATACGCAGTATTTT
CSADLGSARTDTQYF
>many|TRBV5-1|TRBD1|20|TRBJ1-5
TGCGCCAGCAGCCCCCGACGCTTTGGACAGGAGTCTTATAGCAATCAGCCCCAGCATTTT
CASSPRRFGQESYSNQPQHF
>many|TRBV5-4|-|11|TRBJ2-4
TGTGCCAGCGGGTGGGACAACATTCAGTACTTC
CASGWDNIQYF
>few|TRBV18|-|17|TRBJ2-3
TGTGCCAGCTCAAACCTAGACAGGCCTCCTGGCACAGATACGCAGTATTTT
CASSNLDRPPGTDTQYF
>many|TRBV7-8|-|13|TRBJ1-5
TGTGCCAGCAGCTTAGACCCGAATCAGCCCCAGCATTTT
CASSLDPNQPQHF
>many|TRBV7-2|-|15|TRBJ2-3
TGTGCCAGCAGCCTTACGGACTACGAGGCAGATACGCAGTATTTT
CASSLTDYEADTQYF
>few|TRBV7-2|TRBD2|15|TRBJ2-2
TGTGCCAGCAGCCTGGGGACTAGCGGGGCCGGGGAGCTGTTTTTT
CASSLGTSGAGELFF
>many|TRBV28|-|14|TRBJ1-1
TGTGCCAGCAGTTTGGGGGGAAATCCACCTGAAGCTTTCTTT
CASSLGGNPPEAFF